This T cell receptor (beta chain) was profiled in a study of cytomegalovirus exposure and HLA in healthy donors. General study points: HLA-A and HLA-B allele assignments for most subjects were reportedly predicted accurately using TCR beta sequences.

The CDR3 length is 15 residues. From germline, CDR1 is ENHRY and CDR2 SYGVKD. V lost 0 bases and J lost 2, with 9 bases in between. The PCR contained 60 Vbeta and 13 Jbeta primers. TCRdb's copy holds only in-frame clones and misses some; the assay was immunoSEQ multiplex PCR. The table shows tens of thousands of clones, with more than 75% occurring only once. Turning to this clone: Its target is unknown.

This rearrangement joins TRBV10-3 to TRBJ2-3; D gene uncertain. The receptor comes from a female donor in good health and CMV-seronegative. The sequenced material came from PBMCs. For the CDR3, the DNA is TGTGCCATCAGTGAGTCACGGTTCCCCACAGATACGCAGTATTTT. Translation gives CAISESRFPTDTQYF.